The next 27 T cell receptor beta chains were all read from a single sample in a study of T-cell memory formation after mild COVID-19. TCRdb ran MiXCR on the 5' RACE reads and lists one entry per CDR3 protein. This sample has 470,000 or so distinct CDR3 sequences, with 15% to 20% found just once. The sample comprised PBMCs or a T cell subset sorted from them (not recorded which). All receptors derive from an adult woman who had mild COVID-19 (a few samples of this study predate the infection). Cell type and time point are not known.

V usage is TRBV3-1 and J usage is TRBJ2-4; D call uncertain. The V and J ends lost 4 bases and 1 base respectively, with 17 bases between them. Germline-derived CDR1 and CDR2 are LGHDT and YNNKEL (reference sequence). CDR3 length: 17 residues. CDR3 region: CASSLSGAFRAKNIQYF. CDR3 sequence (DNA): TGTGCCAGCAGCCTAAGTGGAGCTTTTAGGGCCAAAAACATTCAGTACTTC.

This clonotype turned up a few times. The rearrangement uses TRBV12-3 or TRBV12-4 and TRBJ2-3; possibly TRBD2 for D (6 bases). With 7 bases removed from V and 4 bases from J, the gap between germline ends came to 18 bases. The CDR3 loop spans 15 amino acids. The CDR3 DNA follows: TGTGCCAGCACTCTAGCGCTTCCACCCCCAGATACGCAGTATTTT. Protein: CASTLALPPPDTQYF.

The rearrangement links TRBV9 to TRBJ1-1, with a weak D call TRBD1 (5 bases). Trimming pared 10 bases from V and 3 bases from J, leaving 22 bases between. This CDR3 spans 15 amino acids. The germline gives CDR1 SGDLS, CDR2 YYNGEE. CDR3 sequence (DNA): TGTGCCTCAAATGGGTCGCCAGGGCCTTACACTGAAGCTTTCTTT. It codes for CASNGSPGPYTEAFF.

This sequence joins TRBV11-3 and TRBJ2-7; TRBD2 aligns across 8 bases. The CDR3 is 15 amino acids. The trim removed 5 bases at V and 5 bases at J, leaving 11 bases unmatched. Germline CDR1 and CDR2: SGHNT and YENEEA. The CDR3 bases are TGTGCCAGCAGCGTCCGAGCGGGAGTGGTGAACGAGCAGTACTTC. This gives the protein CASSVRAGVVNEQYF.

The gene calls are TRBV7-6 and TRBJ2-3; 9 bases line up with TRBD1. This CDR3 is 16 amino acids long. V lost 2 bases and J lost 4; bases outside the gene matches: 7. CDR1 and CDR2 (germline): SGHVS, FNYEAQ. CDR3 in amino acids: CASSLSGTGLADTQYF. The CDR3 coding sequence is TGTGCCAGCAGCTTATCCGGGACAGGGTTAGCAGATACGCAGTATTTT.

The chain has TRBV30 and TRBJ2-1; 8 bases line up with TRBD1. CDR1 is GTSNPN and CDR2 is SVGIG in the germline V gene (reference sequence). The CDR3 covers 14 residues. J lost 4 bases, V lost 2 bases, and 4 bases had no gene match. CDR3 protein: CAWSSGTGYNEQFF. The CDR3 DNA follows: TGTGCCTGGAGTTCTGGGACAGGATACAATGAGCAGTTCTTC. Full variable domain (rest looked up from reference TRBV30 and TRBJ2-1): SQTIHQWPATLVQPVGSPLSLECTVEGTSNPNLYWYRQAAGRGLQLLFYSVGIGQISSEVPQNLSASRPQDRQFILSSKKLLLSDSGFYLCAWSSGTGYNEQFFGPGTRLTVL.

In its sample, this clonotype was seen a few times. J is TRBJ1-2 and V is TRBV19, with D uncertain. CDR3 length: 16 amino acids. Germline loops: CDR1 LNHDA, CDR2 SQIVND (reference sequence). With 6 bases removed from V and 4 bases from J, the gap between germline ends came to 21 bases. CDR3 sequence reads: CASSPTHQRWGYGYTF. CDR3 nucleotide sequence: TGTGCCAGTAGCCCTACCCATCAGCGATGGGGCTATGGCTACACCTTC.

This clonotype was counted between two and nine times. J is TRBJ1-1 and V is TRBV7-3, with D unresolved. This CDR3 is 13 amino acids long. Germline assignment: CDR1 SGHTA and CDR2 FQGTGA. The V gene lost 4 bases and the J gene lost 0 bases, with 6 bases spanning the gap. The DNA of the CDR3 is TGTGCCAGCAGCTCAAACATGAACACTGAAGCTTTCTTT. Protein product: CASSSNMNTEAFF.

The chain employs TRBV12-3 or TRBV12-4 and TRBJ2-1, with TRBD2 identical over 11 bases. This CDR3 has 14 residues. V shed 6 bases and J 9 bases; nucleotides not matched to a gene: 7. The CDR3 sequence: CASRGLAETREQFF. CDR3 DNA sequence: TGTGCCAGCAGGGGACTAGCGGAGACCCGTGAGCAGTTCTTC.

This clonotype was found many times. The rearrangement uses TRBV20-1 and TRBJ2-7; 8 nucleotides match TRBD1. Germline CDR1 DFQATT, CDR2 SNEGSKA (reference sequence). The CDR3 extends over 12 amino acids. V shed 5 bases and J 1 base; nucleotides not matched to a gene: 1. Written as DNA, the CDR3 is TGCAGTGCTTGGACAGGGTCCTACGAGCAGTACTTC. Its protein is CSAWTGSYEQYF.

This chain uses TRBV30 with TRBJ2-7; 8 positions agree with TRBD2. Trimming at V came to 0 bases and at J to 6 bases, leaving 7 bases not matched to a gene. The length of the CDR3 is 14 residues. Per germline, CDR1 GTSNPN and CDR2 SVGIG (reference sequence). CDR3 amino acids: CAWSVGAGVGEQYF. CDR3 nucleotide sequence: TGTGCCTGGAGTGTAGGAGCGGGAGTTGGCGAGCAGTACTTC.

This chain uses TRBV19 with TRBJ2-2; D perhaps matches TRBD2 (6 bases). Germline V CDR1 and CDR2: LNHDA, SQIVND (reference sequence). Trimming pared 1 base from V and 6 bases from J, leaving 9 bases between. The CDR3 is made up of 14 amino acids. The CDR3: CASSIAGVPGELFF. The CDR3 DNA reads as TGTGCCAGTAGTATAGCGGGAGTACCCGGGGAGCTGTTTTTT.

This clonotype was recorded many times. The V gene is TRBV7-6, the J gene TRBJ2-5; tentative D call: TRBD1 (6 bases). Trimming stripped 0 bases from V and 5 bases from J, with 10 bases between. There are 14 residues in the CDR3. Germline CDR1 SGHVS, CDR2 FNYEAQ. CDR3 DNA sequence: TGTGCCAGCAGCTTAGCACAGGGTTGGGAGACCCAGTACTTC. Translating it yields CASSLAQGWETQYF.

Here the CDR3 DNA reads TGTGCCAGCAGTGCGGGGGGGATTCCTTATGGCTACACCTTC. This encodes CASSAGGIPYGYTF. This chain links TRBV12-3 or TRBV12-4 with TRBJ1-2; D is perhaps TRBD1 (5 bases). This CDR3 comprises 14 residues. Trimming pared 5 bases from V and 5 bases from J, leaving 15 bases between.

On this clonotype: A junction end diverges from the germline sequence, so it may reflect a read error. The J gene is TRBJ2-5, the V gene TRBV7-6; maybe TRBD2 (5 bases). CDR1 is SGHVS and CDR2 is FNYEAQ in the germline V gene. This CDR3 contains 16 residues. The chain's CDR3 is CASSLSGLTVQATIGF. CDR3 in DNA: TGTGCCAGCAGCTTGTCTGGGCTCACGGTTCAGGCGACTATTGGCTTC.

The gene calls are TRBV23-1 and TRBJ1-2, with a tentative D call TRBD1 (5 bases). TRBV23-1 is marked as an open reading frame, function uncertain. The CDR3 sequence is 17 residues long. Trimming pared 0 bases from V and 0 bases from J, leaving 14 bases between. The CDR3 protein is CASSQSKGRRANYGYTF. The CDR3 DNA sequence: TGCGCCAGCAGTCAATCGAAGGGGCGGAGGGCTAACTATGGCTACACCTTC.

In DNA, the CDR3 is TGTGCCAGCAGCGCCGTCGGGGGGTTCGCAGATACGCAGTATTTT. Translating it yields CASSAVGGFADTQYF. V is TRBV9 and J is TRBJ2-3; TRBD2 aligns across 7 bases. The CDR3 sequence is 15 residues long. Germline CDR1 is SGDLS and CDR2 is YYNGEE. Trimming took 3 bases from V and 4 from J; bases not matched to a gene: 8.

The rearrangement joins TRBV7-2 to TRBJ1-2; D remains unclear. There are 15 residues in the CDR3. With 1 base removed from V and 1 base from J, the gap between germline ends came to 10 bases. Germline V gene data show CDR1 as SGHTA and CDR2 as FQGNSA. The DNA for the CDR3 is TGTGCCAGCAGCTTAGACGGCAGGTTTAACTATGGCTACACCTTC. Translated: CASSLDGRFNYGYTF.

This clonotype has only a few counts. The chain has TRBV2 and TRBJ2-7; 7 positions match TRBD2. The trim removed 4 bases at V and 0 bases at J, leaving 0 bases unmatched. The length of the CDR3 is 13 residues. CDR1 and CDR2 (germline): SNHLY, FYNNEI. The CDR3 nucleotides are TGTGCCAGCAGTGCGGGGGGCTCCTACGAGCAGTACTTC. This sequence encodes CASSAGGSYEQYF. The full variable domain, with the rest looked up from reference TRBV2 and TRBJ2-7, is EPEVTQTPSHQVTQMGQEVILRCVPISNHLYFYWYRQILGQKVEFLVSFYNNEISEKSEIFDDQFSVERPDGSNFTLKIRSTKLEDSAMYFCASSAGGSYEQYFGPGTRLTVT.

This sequence joins TRBV14 and TRBJ2-1, with TRBD1 identical over 10 bases. From germline, CDR1 is SGHDN and CDR2 FVKESK. J was trimmed by 6 bases and V by 0 bases; bases with no gene match: 2. The CDR3 runs to 15 residues. This chain's CDR3 is CASSQEDRGFNEQFF. The CDR3 DNA reads as TGTGCCAGCAGCCAAGAGGACAGGGGGTTCAATGAGCAGTTCTTC.

About this clonotype itself: The junction departs from the called germline gene at one end, perhaps through a read error. This chain connects TRBV20-1 to TRBJ2-5; 8 nucleotides align to TRBD2. The CDR3 runs 14 residues. Per the germline V gene, CDR1 is DFQATT and CDR2 is SNEGSKA (reference sequence). This CDR3 reads CSARASGYQETQYF. CDR3 nucleotides: TGCAGTGCGAGAGCTAGCGGGTACCAAGAGACCCAGTACTTC.

This sequence joins TRBV5-1 and TRBJ2-3; D is uncertain. Deletions cut 1 base from V and 6 bases from J, with 6 bases between. This CDR3 spans 12 amino acids. Germline loops: CDR1 SGHRS, CDR2 YFSETQ. The CDR3 loop reads CASSLRFDTQYF. In DNA, the CDR3 is TGCGCCAGCAGCTTGCGCTTTGATACGCAGTATTTT.

J is TRBJ2-3 and V is TRBV4-3; no reliable D call. With 0 bases removed from V and 2 bases from J, the gap between germline ends came to 9 bases. CDR3 length equals 15 residues. Germline assignment: CDR1 LGHNA and CDR2 YSLEER. CDR3 in DNA: TGCGCCAGCAGCCAAGACGAGGATCCCACAGATACGCAGTATTTT. Protein product: CASSQDEDPTDTQYF.

The V gene is TRBV7-8, the J gene TRBJ2-7, with a possible D match to TRBD2 (5 bases). Trimming stripped 2 bases from V and 3 bases from J, with 11 bases between. The germline V gene encodes CDR1 SGHVS and CDR2 FQNEAQ. The CDR3 has 14 residues. The CDR3 DNA is TGTGCCAGCAGCTTATACGGGGTGAACTACGAGCAGTACTTC. Translated, it gives CASSLYGVNYEQYF.

CDR3 region: CSVQGTAGLMAGELFF. Written as DNA, the CDR3 is TGCAGCGTTCAGGGGACCGCAGGGCTCATGGCCGGGGAGCTGTTTTTT. This rearrangement joins TRBV29-1 to TRBJ2-2; weak D call: TRBD1 (6 bases). The V end was cut by 5 bases, the J end by 6 bases, with 22 bases between. The CDR3 loop spans 16 amino acids. In germline, CDR1 is SQVTM, CDR2 ANQGSEA.

The chain has TRBV12-5 and TRBJ2-7; D is unresolved. Between the trimmed V and J ends, which lost 2 bases and 7 bases, there was a span of 6 bases. Per the germline V gene, CDR1 is LGHNT and CDR2 is FRNRAP. The CDR3 loop spans 11 amino acids. DNA for the CDR3: TGTGCTAGTGGTTTGCCAGTTGAGCAGTACTTC. Its translation: CASGLPVEQYF.

This clonotype was counted only a few times. The chain is built from TRBV5-1 and TRBJ1-2; D is uncertain. Germline V gives CDR1 SGHRS, CDR2 YFSETQ. With 0 bases removed from V and 4 bases from J, the gap between germline ends came to 10 bases. The CDR3 loop spans 14 amino acids. Written as DNA, the CDR3 is TGCGCCAGCAGCTTGGGCGGACCCGGCTATGGCTACACCTTC. Residues: CASSLGGPGYGYTF.